The 32 T cell receptor beta chains in this list originate from one sample, sequenced in a study of T cells in Graves' hyperthyroidism and ophthalmopathy. Template material for amplifying TCR beta CDR3 regions consisted of RNA transcripts. HTBI primers drove first-round RT-PCR of the TCR CDR3. TCRdb re-called the multiplex PCR reads with MiXCR, one entry per CDR3 protein. Of approximately 720,000 distinct CDR3 sequences detected, approximately 19% appear once; the ten largest clones hold approximately 15%. Specimen: blood. These receptors were obtained from a woman aged 45-60 years with Graves' hyperthyroidism that later progressed to Graves' ophthalmopathy.

This clonotype was found a few times. This chain joins TRBV19 and TRBJ1-1; the D gene is possibly TRBD1 (5 bases). Deletions cut 5 bases from V and 5 bases from J, with 18 bases between. CDR3 size: 15 residues. Germline V gene sequence: CDR1 LNHDA, CDR2 SQIVND (reference sequence). The CDR3 spells CASSPPTDRRTEAFF. The CDR3 DNA follows: TGTGCCAGTAGTCCCCCGACAGATAGAAGGACTGAAGCTTTCTTT.

This clonotype was seen at least ten times. This sequence joins TRBV30 and TRBJ2-7, with 12 bases that match TRBD2. Germline CDR1 is GTSNPN and CDR2 is SVGIG (reference sequence). CDR3 length: 15 residues. V was clipped by 2 bases and J by 3 bases; unmatched bases: 5. The chain's CDR3 is CAWSNLAGGLYEQYF. The CDR3 DNA is TGTGCCTGGAGTAACCTAGCGGGGGGGCTCTACGAGCAGTACTTC.

The rearrangement links TRBV6-2 or TRBV6-3 to TRBJ2-3; 12 bases align to TRBD2. Trimming cost V 5 bases and J 5 bases; bases outside gene matches: 2. Per germline, CDR1 MNHEY and CDR2 SVGEGT. The CDR3 has 14 residues. DNA of the CDR3: TGTGCCAGCAGTAGACTAGCGGGGGAAGATACGCAGTATTTT. Encoded protein: CASSRLAGEDTQYF.

For this clonotype: The germline gene is not matched at one end of the junction; a read error may be the cause. V and J are TRBV29-1 and TRBJ1-5; 7 bases are shared with TRBD1. The length of the CDR3 is 14 residues. Germline values: CDR1 SQVTM, CDR2 ANQGSEA. CDR3 loop: CGVGGGQGDQPQHF. For the CDR3, the DNA is TGCGGCGTTGGTGGGGGTCAGGGGGATCAGCCCCAGCATTTT. Complete variable domain (other parts from reference TRBV29-1 and TRBJ1-5): SAVISQKPSRDICQRGTSLTIQCQVDSQVTMMFWYRQQPGQSLTLIATANQGSEATYESGFVIDKFPISRPNLTFSTLTVSNMSPEDSSIYLCGVGGGQGDQPQHFGDGTRLSIL.

This clonotype showed up many times. The genes are TRBV27 and TRBJ2-1; D ambiguous. From germline, CDR1 is MNHEY and CDR2 SMNVEV (reference sequence). This CDR3 is 15 amino acids long. The ends were cut back, 3 bases at V and 0 bases at J, with 9 bases in the middle. CDR3 DNA: TGTGCCAGCAGTTTTGAGGCCTTCTCCTACAATGAGCAGTTCTTC. This sequence encodes CASSFEAFSYNEQFF.

This rearrangement joins TRBV6-2 or TRBV6-3 to TRBJ1-6, with 9 bases aligning to TRBD1. Per germline, CDR1 MNHEY and CDR2 SVGEGT. The CDR3 runs 17 residues. The ends lost 5 bases at V and 15 bases at J; junction bases unmatched: 20. CDR3 residues: CASSHSPGQGPPTGLHF. The CDR3 DNA reads TGTGCCAGCAGTCACAGTCCGGGACAGGGCCCACCAACGGGCCTCCACTTT.

The sample holds a few counts of this clonotype. V and J are TRBV6-5 and TRBJ2-3; tentatively, D is TRBD2 (5 bases). CDR3 size: 14 residues. The germline V gene has CDR1 MNHEY and CDR2 SVGAGI. Trimming took 10 bases from V and 10 from J, leaving 24 bases between them. The CDR3 sequence is CAICPLPGSGPQYF. DNA for the CDR3: TGTGCCATCTGCCCCCTTCCGGGGAGCGGCCCGCAGTATTTT.

This clonotype was counted many times. V usage is TRBV7-2 and J usage is TRBJ2-2; tentatively, D is TRBD2 (5 bases). The germline gives CDR1 SGHTA, CDR2 FQGNSA. CDR3 length: 15 amino acids. V gave up 5 bases and J gave up 7 bases, with 17 bases separating them. In nucleotides, the CDR3 is TGTGCCAGCAGCCCACGTACGGGGATGAGCGGGGAGCTGTTTTTT. Protein: CASSPRTGMSGELFF.

This chain links TRBV20-1 with TRBJ1-5; 9 bases fit TRBD1. In germline, CDR1 is DFQATT, CDR2 SNEGSKA (reference sequence). With V trimmed by 6 bases and J by 4 bases, 13 bases remained unmatched. The CDR3 is 16 amino acids. Here the CDR3 reads CSAAISGQGWNQPQHF. As DNA, the CDR3 is TGCAGTGCCGCTATTTCGGGACAGGGTTGGAATCAGCCCCAGCATTTT.

The table lists this clonotype with a few counts. The rearrangement links TRBV13 to TRBJ2-7; TRBD1 might be the D (6 bases). V dropped 1 base and J dropped 1 base, with 23 bases sitting between them. Germline assignment: CDR1 PRHDT and CDR2 FYEKMQ (reference sequence). The CDR3 contains 19 residues. As DNA, the CDR3 is TGTGCCAGCAGCTTAGCCCCGGACAGCCTTACCCCATTTTCCTACGAGCAGTACTTC. This gives the protein CASSLAPDSLTPFSYEQYF.

On this clonotype: This may stem from a read error, because a much larger clone lies one nucleotide away. This chain uses TRBV12-3 or TRBV12-4 with TRBJ2-7, with D maybe TRBD1 (5 bases). Trimming cost V 6 bases and J 1 base, with 10 bases left between them. CDR3 length: 13 residues. As DNA, the CDR3 is TGTGCCAGCAGCAGGGCAGATTCCTACGAGCAGTACTTC. This gives the protein CASSRADSYEQYF.

This clonotype was recorded a few times. J is TRBJ1-2 and V is TRBV9; TRBD1 is a possible D gene (6 bases). The CDR3 extends over 14 amino acids. V shed 2 bases and J shed 8 bases, with 16 bases lying between them. CDR1 SGDLS and CDR2 YYNGEE come from the germline V gene. DNA of the CDR3: TGTGCCAGCAGCGTCTCACCGGGGGCAGAAGGCTACACCTTC. The encoded protein is CASSVSPGAEGYTF. Looking up the rest from reference TRBV9 and TRBJ1-2 gives the full variable domain: DSGVTQTPKHLITATGQRVTLRCSPRSGDLSVYWYQQSLDQGLQFLIQYYNGEERAKGNILERFSAQQFPDLHSELNLSSLELGDSALYFCASSVSPGAEGYTFGSGTRLTVV.

This clonotype has just a few counts. The chain joins TRBV12-3 or TRBV12-4 to TRBJ1-6, with 7 positions matching TRBD1. J was trimmed by 9 bases and V by 6 bases; bases with no gene match: 11. The CDR3 length is 15 residues. CDR3 loop: CASRQIDREGSPLHF. The CDR3 DNA sequence: TGTGCCAGCAGACAAATCGACAGGGAAGGTTCACCCCTCCACTTT.

This clonotype was seen many times. The rearrangement uses TRBV7-9 and TRBJ2-1, with D maybe TRBD2 (5 bases). Trimming pared 5 bases from V and 1 base from J, leaving 12 bases between. CDR3 length: 15 amino acids. Per germline, CDR1 SEHNR and CDR2 FQNEAQ (reference sequence). DNA for the CDR3: TGTGCCAGCAGCCTACTGACGGGGTCCTACAATGAGCAGTTCTTC. This encodes CASSLLTGSYNEQFF.

This clonotype appeared many times. V is TRBV12-5 and J is TRBJ2-3, with D possibly being TRBD1 (6 bases). Germline CDR1 and CDR2: LGHNT and FRNRAP. The CDR3 loop spans 12 amino acids. V gave up 2 bases and J gave up 6 bases, with 6 bases separating them. CDR3 loop: CASGLTGDTQYF. DNA for the CDR3: TGTGCTAGTGGTTTGACAGGGGATACGCAGTATTTT.

This clonotype has a handful of counts. The gene calls are TRBV6-1 and TRBJ1-4; no definite D call. There are 12 residues in the CDR3. CDR1 and CDR2 (germline): MNHNS, SASEGT. The V gene lost 8 bases and the J gene lost 7 bases, with 11 bases spanning the gap. The CDR3 region has the DNA TGTGCCAGCTCCCGGATGGCTGAAAAACTGTTTTTT. This gives the protein CASSRMAEKLFF.

The chain uses TRBV25-1 and TRBJ2-5; D is ambiguous. Trimming left V 1 base short and J 2 bases short, with 11 bases between. Germline assignment: CDR1 MGHDK and CDR2 SYGVNS. The CDR3 has 15 amino acids. The CDR3 loop is CASSEFRPNQETQYF. CDR3 nucleotide sequence: TGTGCCAGCAGTGAATTTCGACCGAATCAAGAGACCCAGTACTTC.

Many counts were recorded for this clonotype. The V and J genes are TRBV4-1 and TRBJ1-2, with D possibly being TRBD1 (5 bases). Germline CDR1 reads MGHRA; CDR2 reads YSYEKL. This CDR3 has 14 amino acids. The V gene lost 3 bases and the J gene lost 5 bases, with 13 bases spanning the gap. CDR3 region: CASSHPDSTYGYTF. CDR3 coding DNA: TGCGCCAGCAGCCATCCCGACAGTACGTATGGCTACACCTTC.

The J gene is TRBJ2-7, the V gene TRBV6-6; tentatively, D is TRBD1 (6 bases). Trimming took off 2 bases at V and 2 bases at J, with 31 bases between the two ends. This CDR3 is built from 21 residues. Germline V gene data show CDR1 as MNHNY and CDR2 as SVGAGI (reference sequence). This CDR3 reads CASSYPTVQGHRLNAPYEQYF. The CDR3 coding sequence is TGTGCCAGCAGTTACCCAACCGTCCAGGGACACCGCTTAAACGCCCCCTACGAGCAGTACTTC.

The rearrangement links TRBV7-8 to TRBJ2-1, with 9 bases identical to TRBD1. From germline, CDR1 is SGHVS and CDR2 FQNEAQ. Trimming took 1 base from V and 3 from J; bases not matched to a gene: 7. CDR3 length: 17 amino acids. The CDR3 here is CASSLDGTGRFYNEQFF. In nucleotides, the CDR3 is TGTGCCAGCAGCTTAGACGGGACAGGGAGGTTCTACAATGAGCAGTTCTTC.

Points on this clonotype: Since a much larger clone is just one base distant, this may be a read error. V is TRBV20-1 and J is TRBJ2-3, with D tentatively TRBD1 (7 bases). Germline-derived CDR1 and CDR2 are DFQATT and SNEGSKA (reference sequence). The CDR3 covers 17 residues. Deletions cut 6 bases from V and 4 bases from J, with 26 bases between. The CDR3 DNA reads TGCAGTGCCACCCCCCCAAGCAGGGGGGCCTTCGCAGATACGCAGTATTTT. Protein sequence: CSATPPSRGAFADTQYF.

Many counts were recorded for this clonotype. The chain has TRBV13 and TRBJ1-5; D gene unclear. This CDR3 has 14 residues. Trimming cost V 3 bases and J 5 bases, with 11 bases left between them. Germline loops: CDR1 PRHDT, CDR2 FYEKMQ (reference sequence). CDR3 bases: TGTGCCAGCAGCTTTGGAGCGAGAGATCAGCCCCAGCATTTT. It encodes CASSFGARDQPQHF.

In this sample, this clonotype turned up many times. This chain uses TRBV11-1 with TRBJ2-2, with 10 bases aligning to TRBD1. The trim removed 3 bases at V and 6 bases at J, leaving 4 bases unmatched. CDR1 is SGHAT and CDR2 is FQDESV in the germline V gene (reference sequence). The length of the CDR3 is 15 residues. CDR3 sequence reads: CASSFRDRGPGELFF. Written as DNA, the CDR3 is TGTGCCAGCAGCTTCCGGGACAGGGGACCCGGGGAGCTGTTTTTT.

This clonotype was counted only a few times. The rearrangement links TRBV20-1 to TRBJ1-3; 9 bases are shared with TRBD1. Germline V gene data show CDR1 as DFQATT and CDR2 as SNEGSKA (reference sequence). J was trimmed by 4 bases and V by 5 bases; bases with no gene match: 6. This CDR3 spans 14 amino acids. The chain's CDR3 is CSAVQGAVGNTIYF. Here the CDR3 DNA reads TGCAGTGCTGTACAGGGGGCGGTAGGAAACACCATATATTTT.

This clonotype turned up a few times. CDR3 protein: CASSFALDGELFF. CDR3 nucleotide sequence: TGTGCCAGCAGCTTCGCACTTGACGGGGAGCTGTTTTTT. The chain has TRBV12-3 or TRBV12-4 and TRBJ2-2; no definite D call. The CDR3 spans 13 residues. The germline V and J ends were trimmed by 6 bases and 7 bases, with 12 bases remaining between them.

This clonotype was recorded a few times. The chain is built from TRBV4-1 and TRBJ1-4; no clear D gene. The CDR3 loop spans 18 amino acids. V lost 5 bases to trimming and J lost 0 bases, with 19 bases between them. Germline-derived CDR1 and CDR2 are MGHRA and YSYEKL. The CDR3 spells CASSGRIERPATNEKLFF. CDR3 nucleotide sequence: TGCGCCAGCAGCGGACGAATCGAGAGGCCGGCAACTAATGAAAAACTGTTTTTT.

This clonotype came up many times. The chain recombines TRBV3-1 with TRBJ2-5, with D possibly matching TRBD2 (6 bases). V was pared by 1 base and J by 3 bases, with 15 bases between. Germline loops: CDR1 LGHDT, CDR2 YNNKEL (reference sequence). This CDR3 contains 16 residues. DNA of the CDR3: TGTGCCAGCAGCCAAGCTCTCGGGACTGCGAAAGAGACCCAGTACTTC. The encoded protein is CASSQALGTAKETQYF.

This clonotype was picked up a small number of times. This chain uses TRBV3-1 with TRBJ2-5; D is undetermined. Trimming stripped 6 bases from V and 2 bases from J, with 13 bases between. Germline CDR1 reads LGHDT; CDR2 reads YNNKEL (reference sequence). The CDR3 covers 14 residues. The CDR3 nucleotides are TGTGCCAGCAGACACGATTACAAACAAGAGACCCAGTACTTC. This translates into CASRHDYKQETQYF.

This clonotype has only a few counts. The rearrangement links TRBV7-9 to TRBJ1-2; D uncertain. With 10 bases removed from V and 7 bases from J, the gap between germline ends came to 22 bases. The length of the CDR3 is 14 residues. The V gene's germline CDR1 is SEHNR and CDR2 FQNEAQ (reference sequence). The CDR3 DNA is TGTGCCACTACCTCCAGCTTGGGGTGGGGTGGCTACACCTTC. This encodes CATTSSLGWGGYTF.

This clonotype turned up a few times. The gene calls are TRBV3-1 and TRBJ1-5; no firm D call. The V gene lost 0 bases and the J gene lost 0 bases, with 6 bases spanning the gap. The V gene's germline CDR1 is LGHDT and CDR2 YNNKEL (reference sequence). This CDR3 is built from 15 residues. The CDR3 DNA follows: TGTGCCAGCAGCCAAGAAAGCGTTAGCAATCAGCCCCAGCATTTT. Protein product: CASSQESVSNQPQHF.

The chain joins TRBV20-1 to TRBJ2-5, with TRBD2 matching 8 bases. Germline V gene lookup returns CDR1 DFQATT and CDR2 SNEGSKA (reference sequence). This CDR3 region has 14 residues. J was trimmed by 7 bases and V by 6 bases; bases with no gene match: 13. The CDR3 nucleotides read TGCAGTGCGAGGAGCGGGGGCCGGGGATTGACCCAGTACTTC. Translating it yields CSARSGGRGLTQYF.

This rearrangement joins TRBV29-1 to TRBJ2-7; 8 bases line up with TRBD1. Germline CDR1 SQVTM, CDR2 ANQGSEA. After removal of 4 bases from V and 5 bases from J, the junction contained 10 bases not matched to a gene. The CDR3 is 14 residues long. The CDR3 DNA is TGCAGCGTTGCGTTATGGACAGGGACCGACGAGCAGTACTTC. This codes for CSVALWTGTDEQYF.